The present T cell receptor beta chain was sequenced within a study of siplizumab effects on memory and regulatory T cells. Assay: immunoSEQ multiplex PCR; the TCRdb copy retains only in-frame clones and omits some. This repertoire shows about 100,000 clones, approximately 91% found once; its top ten account for about 2.6%. This CDR3 region has 17 residues. The ends lost 1 base at V and 6 bases at J; junction bases unmatched: 12. Germline loops: CDR1 SGDLS, CDR2 YYNGEE. Overall study findings and caveats: Proliferating siplizumab-cultured Tregs lacked confirmed suppressive function.

Comments on this clone: No antigen is known for it.

The TCR originated in a human donor in good health. Some clones in this sample may be carry-over from other donors' samples. What was sequenced was CD4+ T cells sorted from blood. The chain uses TRBV9 and TRBJ2-1; 8 bases map to TRBD2. CDR3 loop: CASSVHTSGGPFNEQFF. CDR3 bases: TGTGCCAGCAGCGTACATACTTCGGGGGGGCCTTTCAATGAGCAGTTCTTC.